This TCR beta chain was sequenced in a study of naive CD8 T cells in extremely preterm neonates. About the research overall: The methods list adults as 20-50 years; the abstract says 25-50.

Profiling relied on immunoSEQ multiplex PCR, and the TCRdb table lists in-frame clones only, not all of them. Of 4,000 to 6,000 clones in the sample, less than 99% are singletons; the top ten hold roughly 0.59%. The sequencing sample was made of naive CD8+ T cells from blood. This clonotype was obtained from a human donor in good health.

The DNA of the CDR3 is TGCGCCAGCAGCCCCTATTATGAGGGGGTAGGGCAGTTCTTC. Its protein is CASSPYYEGVGQFF. The chain combines TRBV5-1 with TRBJ2-1, with a possible D match to TRBD1 (6 bases). The CDR3 runs 14 residues. The germline V gene has CDR1 SGHRS and CDR2 YFSETQ. V lost 4 bases to trimming and J lost 12 bases, with 20 bases between them.